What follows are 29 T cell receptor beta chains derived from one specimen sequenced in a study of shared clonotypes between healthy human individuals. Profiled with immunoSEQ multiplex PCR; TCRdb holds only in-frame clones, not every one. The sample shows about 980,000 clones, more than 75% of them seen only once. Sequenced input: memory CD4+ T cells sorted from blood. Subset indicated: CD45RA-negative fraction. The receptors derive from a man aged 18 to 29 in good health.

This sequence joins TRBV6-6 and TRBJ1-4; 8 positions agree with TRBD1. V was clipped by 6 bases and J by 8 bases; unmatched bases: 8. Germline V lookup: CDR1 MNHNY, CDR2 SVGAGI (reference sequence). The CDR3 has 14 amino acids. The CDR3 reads CASRPDRGKEKLFF. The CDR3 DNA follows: TGTGCCAGCAGACCAGACAGGGGAAAGGAAAAACTGTTTTTT.

The CDR3 loop is CASRSGLGSSGELFF. The CDR3 DNA sequence: TGTGCCAGCAGATCGGGACTAGGGTCTTCCGGGGAGCTGTTTTTT. The chain is built from TRBV6-5 and TRBJ2-2; TRBD2 agrees at 8 bases. V lost 6 bases and J lost 6; bases outside the gene matches: 9. Germline loops: CDR1 MNHEY, CDR2 SVGAGI. The CDR3 spans 15 residues.

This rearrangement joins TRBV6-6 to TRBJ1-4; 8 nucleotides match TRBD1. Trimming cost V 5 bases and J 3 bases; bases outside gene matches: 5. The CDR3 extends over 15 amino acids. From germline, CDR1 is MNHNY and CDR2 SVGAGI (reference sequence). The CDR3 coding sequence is TGTGCCAGCAGTCATGGACAGGGATCTAATGAAAAACTGTTTTTT. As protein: CASSHGQGSNEKLFF.

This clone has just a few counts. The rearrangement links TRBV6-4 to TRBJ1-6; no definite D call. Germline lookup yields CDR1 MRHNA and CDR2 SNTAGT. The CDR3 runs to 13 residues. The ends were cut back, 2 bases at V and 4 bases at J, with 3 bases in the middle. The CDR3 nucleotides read TGTGCCAGCAGTGACACTTATAATTCACCCCTCCACTTT. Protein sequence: CASSDTYNSPLHF.

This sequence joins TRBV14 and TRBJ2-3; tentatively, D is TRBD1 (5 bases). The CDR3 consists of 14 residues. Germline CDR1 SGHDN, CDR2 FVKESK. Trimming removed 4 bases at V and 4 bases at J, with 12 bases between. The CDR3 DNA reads TGTGCCAGCAGCCGGGGCCAGAGGTCAGATACGCAGTATTTT. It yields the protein CASSRGQRSDTQYF.

CDR3 DNA sequence: TGTGCCAGTAAAAAACTAGCATTCACCGGGGAGCTGTTTTTT. Translating it yields CASKKLAFTGELFF. The J gene is TRBJ2-2, the V gene TRBV19; tentative D call: TRBD2 (6 bases). This CDR3 has 14 residues. Germline V CDR1 and CDR2: LNHDA, SQIVND (reference sequence). Trimming shortened V by 7 bases and J by 4 bases, and 13 bases separated the two germline ends.

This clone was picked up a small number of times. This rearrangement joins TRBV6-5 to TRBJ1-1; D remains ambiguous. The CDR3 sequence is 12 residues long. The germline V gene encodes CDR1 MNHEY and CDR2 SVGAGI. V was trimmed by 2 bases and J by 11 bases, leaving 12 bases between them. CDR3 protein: CASSYSGVKAFF. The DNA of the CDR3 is TGTGCCAGCAGTTACAGTGGGGTAAAGGCTTTCTTT.

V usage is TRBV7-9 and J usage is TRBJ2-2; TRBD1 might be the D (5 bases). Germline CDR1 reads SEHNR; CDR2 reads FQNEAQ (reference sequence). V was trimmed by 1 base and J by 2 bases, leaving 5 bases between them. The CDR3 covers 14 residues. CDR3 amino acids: CASSLGTNTGELFF. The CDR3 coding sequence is TGTGCCAGCAGCTTAGGGACAAACACCGGGGAGCTGTTTTTT. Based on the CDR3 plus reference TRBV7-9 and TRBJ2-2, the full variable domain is DTGVSQNPRHKITKRGQNVTFRCDPISEHNRLYWYRQTLGQGPEFLTYFQNEAQLEKSRLLSDRFSAERPKGSFSTLEIQRTEQGDSAMYLCASSLGTNTGELFFGEGSRLTVL.

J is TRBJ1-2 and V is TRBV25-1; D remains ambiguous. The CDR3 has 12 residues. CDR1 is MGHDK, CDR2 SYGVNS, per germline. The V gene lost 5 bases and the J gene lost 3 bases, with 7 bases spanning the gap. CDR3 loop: CASSTRDYGYTF. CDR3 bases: TGTGCCAGCAGTACTCGGGACTATGGCTACACCTTC.

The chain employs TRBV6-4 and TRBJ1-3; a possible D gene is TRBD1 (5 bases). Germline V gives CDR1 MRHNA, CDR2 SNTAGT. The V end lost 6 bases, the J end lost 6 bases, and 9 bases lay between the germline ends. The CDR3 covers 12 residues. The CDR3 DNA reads TGTGCCAGCAGCGGGGGGACAAACACCATATATTTT. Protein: CASSGGTNTIYF.

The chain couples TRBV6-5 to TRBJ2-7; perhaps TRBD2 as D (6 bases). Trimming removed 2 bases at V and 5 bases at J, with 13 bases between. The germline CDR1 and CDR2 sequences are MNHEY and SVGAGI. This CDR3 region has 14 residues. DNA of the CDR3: TGTGCCAGCAGTTACGGCGGGAAGGTAGACGAGCAGTACTTC. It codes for CASSYGGKVDEQYF.

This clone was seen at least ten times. In DNA, the CDR3 is TGTGCCAGCAGCTTAGGACTAGCGGGAGCGGGCGGGGAGCTGTTTTTT. This encodes CASSLGLAGAGGELFF. The chain has TRBV7-2 and TRBJ2-2; 12 positions agree with TRBD2. Germline loops: CDR1 SGHTA, CDR2 FQGNSA. The CDR3 is made up of 16 amino acids. J lost 7 bases, V lost 1 base, and 4 bases had no gene match.

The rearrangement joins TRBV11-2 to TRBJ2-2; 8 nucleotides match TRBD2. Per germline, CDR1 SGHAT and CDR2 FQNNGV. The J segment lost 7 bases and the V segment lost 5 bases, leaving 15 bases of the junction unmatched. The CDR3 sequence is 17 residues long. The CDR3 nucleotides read TGTGCCAGCAGCCCCCCCGCGAGCGGGAGTGTCGGCGGGGAGCTGTTTTTT. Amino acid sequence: CASSPPASGSVGGELFF. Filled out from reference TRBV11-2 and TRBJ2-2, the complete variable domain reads EAGVAQSPRYKIIEKRQSVAFWCNPISGHATLYWYQQILGQGPKLLIQFQNNGVVDDSQLPKDRFSAERLKGVDSTLKIQPAKLEDSAVYLCASSPPASGSVGGELFFGEGSRLTVL.

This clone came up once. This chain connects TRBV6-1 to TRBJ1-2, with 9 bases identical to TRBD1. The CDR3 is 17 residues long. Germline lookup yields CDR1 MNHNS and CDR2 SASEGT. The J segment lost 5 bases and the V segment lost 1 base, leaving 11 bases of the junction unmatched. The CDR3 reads CASSEVLTGTGFYGYTF. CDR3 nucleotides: TGTGCCAGCAGTGAAGTGCTAACCGGGACAGGGTTTTATGGCTACACCTTC.

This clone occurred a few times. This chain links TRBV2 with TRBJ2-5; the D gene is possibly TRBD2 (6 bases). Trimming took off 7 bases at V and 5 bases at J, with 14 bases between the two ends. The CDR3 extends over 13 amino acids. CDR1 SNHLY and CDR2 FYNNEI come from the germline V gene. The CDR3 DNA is TGTGCCAGCAACCGCGGGATAGGGGAGACCCAGTACTTC. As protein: CASNRGIGETQYF. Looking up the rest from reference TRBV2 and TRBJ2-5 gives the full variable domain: EPEVTQTPSHQVTQMGQEVILRCVPISNHLYFYWYRQILGQKVEFLVSFYNNEISEKSEIFDDQFSVERPDGSNFTLKIRSTKLEDSAMYFCASNRGIGETQYFGPGTRLLVL.

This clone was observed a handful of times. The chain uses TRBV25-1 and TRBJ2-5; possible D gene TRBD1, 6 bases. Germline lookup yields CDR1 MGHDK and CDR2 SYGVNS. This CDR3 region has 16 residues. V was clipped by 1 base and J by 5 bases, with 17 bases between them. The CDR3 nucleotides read TGTGCCAGCAGTGAATTCGTCAGGGCGCAGGGGGAGACCCAGTACTTC. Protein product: CASSEFVRAQGETQYF.

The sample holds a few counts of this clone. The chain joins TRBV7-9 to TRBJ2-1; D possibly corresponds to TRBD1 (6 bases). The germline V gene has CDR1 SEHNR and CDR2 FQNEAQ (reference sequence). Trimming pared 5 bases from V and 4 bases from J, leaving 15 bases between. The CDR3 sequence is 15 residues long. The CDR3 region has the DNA TGTGCCAGCAGCAACAGGGCCCCACCGTACAATGAGCAGTTCTTC. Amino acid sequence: CASSNRAPPYNEQFF.

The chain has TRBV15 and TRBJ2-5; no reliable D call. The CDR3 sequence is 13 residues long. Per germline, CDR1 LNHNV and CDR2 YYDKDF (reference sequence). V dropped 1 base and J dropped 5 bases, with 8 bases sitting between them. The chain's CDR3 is CATSRGGWETQYF. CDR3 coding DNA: TGTGCCACCAGCAGAGGCGGATGGGAGACCCAGTACTTC.

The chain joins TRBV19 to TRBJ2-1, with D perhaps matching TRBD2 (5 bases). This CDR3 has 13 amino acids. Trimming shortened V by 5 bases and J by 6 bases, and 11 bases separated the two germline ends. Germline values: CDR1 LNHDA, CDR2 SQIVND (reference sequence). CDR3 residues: CASSQTSFNEQFF. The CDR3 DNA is TGTGCCAGTAGTCAAACTAGTTTCAATGAGCAGTTCTTC.

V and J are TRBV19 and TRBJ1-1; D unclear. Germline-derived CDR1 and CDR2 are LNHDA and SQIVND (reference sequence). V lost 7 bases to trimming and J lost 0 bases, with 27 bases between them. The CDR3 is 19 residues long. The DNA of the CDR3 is TGTGCCAGTATCCCGTCGGGGATTGTTGGGCAAAACATGAACACTGAAGCTTTCTTT. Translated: CASIPSGIVGQNMNTEAFF.

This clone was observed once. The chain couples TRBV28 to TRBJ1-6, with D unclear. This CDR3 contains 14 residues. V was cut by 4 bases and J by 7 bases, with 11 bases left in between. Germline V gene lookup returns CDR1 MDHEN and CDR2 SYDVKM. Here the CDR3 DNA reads TGTGCCAGCAGTTCGGGAGGTCGAAATTCACCCCTCCACTTT. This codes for CASSSGGRNSPLHF.

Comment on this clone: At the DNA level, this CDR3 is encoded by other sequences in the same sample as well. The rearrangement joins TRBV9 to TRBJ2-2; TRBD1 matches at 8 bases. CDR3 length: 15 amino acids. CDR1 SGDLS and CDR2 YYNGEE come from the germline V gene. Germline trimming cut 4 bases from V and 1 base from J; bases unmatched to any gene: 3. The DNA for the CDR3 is TGTGCCAGCAGCCGGACAGGGTTGAACACCGGGGAGCTGTTTTTT. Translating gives CASSRTGLNTGELFF.

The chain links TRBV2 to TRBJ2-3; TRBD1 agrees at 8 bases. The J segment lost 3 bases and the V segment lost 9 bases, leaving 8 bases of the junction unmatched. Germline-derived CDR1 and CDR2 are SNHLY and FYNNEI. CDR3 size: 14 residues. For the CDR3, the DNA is TGTGCCAGTACCGGGACAGGAAGAACAGATACGCAGTATTTT. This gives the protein CASTGTGRTDTQYF.

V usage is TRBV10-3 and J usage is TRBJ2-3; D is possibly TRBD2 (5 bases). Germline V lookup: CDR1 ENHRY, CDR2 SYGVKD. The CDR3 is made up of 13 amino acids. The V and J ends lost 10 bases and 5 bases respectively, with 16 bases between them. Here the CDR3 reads CATEDLKGDTQYF. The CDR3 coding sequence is TGTGCCACCGAGGACTTAAAAGGAGATACGCAGTATTTT.

CDR3 in amino acids: CASSVAGTNTGELFF. The CDR3 nucleotides are TGTGCCAGCAGTGTAGCGGGAACGAACACCGGGGAGCTGTTTTTT. The chain links TRBV5-4 to TRBJ2-2; TRBD2 matches at 8 bases. The length of the CDR3 is 15 residues. Looked up from germline, CDR1 is SGHNT and CDR2 is YYREEE (reference sequence). Germline trimming cut 5 bases from V and 0 bases from J; bases unmatched to any gene: 3.

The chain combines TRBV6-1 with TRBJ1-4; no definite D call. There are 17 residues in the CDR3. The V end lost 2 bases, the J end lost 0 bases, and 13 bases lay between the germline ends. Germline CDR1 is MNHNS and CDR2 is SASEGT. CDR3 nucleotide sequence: TGTGCCAGCAGTGAAAGGCCCATATGGGCAACTAATGAAAAACTGTTTTTT. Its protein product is CASSERPIWATNEKLFF.

The CDR3 DNA follows: TGTGCCAGCAGTGAAGCAACCTTCCCCGGCTATGGCTACACCTTC. Protein: CASSEATFPGYGYTF. This chain joins TRBV6-1 and TRBJ1-2; D not certain. Trimming shortened V by 0 bases and J by 4 bases, and 12 bases separated the two germline ends. CDR1 is MNHNS and CDR2 is SASEGT in the germline V gene. This CDR3 spans 15 amino acids.

CDR3 residues: CASSRQGIPEAFF. Here the CDR3 DNA reads TGTGCCAGCAGCAGGCAGGGGATCCCTGAAGCTTTCTTT. J is TRBJ1-1 and V is TRBV11-2; possible D gene TRBD1, 6 bases. The CDR3 spans 13 residues. Germline CDR1 reads SGHAT; CDR2 reads FQNNGV. Trimming took off 5 bases at V and 6 bases at J, with 13 bases between the two ends.

CDR3 loop: CASRPQGKKETQYF. The CDR3, as DNA: TGTGCCAGCAGACCACAGGGGAAGAAAGAGACCCAGTACTTC. The chain couples TRBV6-5 to TRBJ2-5; 7 nucleotides line up with TRBD1. Germline-derived CDR1 and CDR2 are MNHEY and SVGAGI. This CDR3 is 14 amino acids long. V dropped 6 bases and J dropped 3; count of bases not matched to a gene: 7.